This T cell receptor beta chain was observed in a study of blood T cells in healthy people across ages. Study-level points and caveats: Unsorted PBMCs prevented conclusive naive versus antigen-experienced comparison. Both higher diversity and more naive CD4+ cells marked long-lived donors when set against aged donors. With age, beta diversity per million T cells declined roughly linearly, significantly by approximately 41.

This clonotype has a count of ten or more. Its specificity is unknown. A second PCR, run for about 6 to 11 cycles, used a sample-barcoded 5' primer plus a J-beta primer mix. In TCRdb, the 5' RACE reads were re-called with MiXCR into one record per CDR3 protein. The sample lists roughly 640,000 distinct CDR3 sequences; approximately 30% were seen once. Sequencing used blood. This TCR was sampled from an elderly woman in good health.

CDR3 in DNA: TGCGCCAGCAGCCAAGGTATCGGACTAGTTGAATTCTACGAGCAGTACTTC. Translation gives CASSQGIGLVEFYEQYF. This chain links TRBV4-1 with TRBJ2-7, with 7 bases aligning to TRBD2. The CDR3 runs to 17 residues. Germline V gene data show CDR1 as MGHRA and CDR2 as YSYEKL. The V and J ends lost 1 base and 3 bases, in that order; junction bases with no gene match: 12.